This passage covers 30 T cell receptor beta chains from one sample sequenced in a study of naive and memory T cell subsets. Two oligonucleotides, mixed equimolar, formed the beta constant-region primer covering TRBC1 and TRBC2. Ligated cDNA was amplified by four rounds of PCR with nested alpha and beta constant-region primers and SP2. TCRdb re-analysed the UMI-ligation and nested PCR reads in MiXCR, keeping a single row per CDR3 protein. The sample has 150,000 or so distinct CDR3 sequences; under 25% are singletons. Findings and limits, study-wide: Naive repertoires, especially CD8, held a few larger clonotypes, possibly memory cells re-expressing CD45RA.

Their antigen targets remain unknown. The sequenced material came from naive CD4+ T cells from blood. These receptors all stem from a human donor in good health.

This sequence joins TRBV30 and TRBJ2-6; TRBD1 might be the D (5 bases). The length of the CDR3 is 18 residues. V was clipped by 1 base and J by 0 bases, with 16 bases between them. CDR1 and CDR2 from the germline V gene are GTSNPN and SVGIG (reference sequence). CDR3 sequence: CAWSASRTGNSGANVLTF. As DNA, the CDR3 is TGTGCCTGGAGTGCCAGCCGAACAGGAAACTCTGGGGCCAACGTCCTGACTTTC. Combining the CDR3 with reference TRBV30 and TRBJ2-6 gives the whole variable domain SQTIHQWPATLVQPVGSPLSLECTVEGTSNPNLYWYRQAAGRGLQLLFYSVGIGQISSEVPQNLSASRPQDRQFILSSKKLLLSDSGFYLCAWSASRTGNSGANVLTFGAGSRLTVL.

Regarding this clonotype: In this CDR3 the conserved last residue, phenylalanine or tryptophan, is missing, so a read error is likely. The limits of the CDR3 on the DNA are not certain, so only TCRdb's listed CDR3 is given. The V and J genes are TRBV28 and TRBJ2-7; TRBD2, as called in the table, went unchecked against the DNA. Germline assignment: CDR1 MDHEN and CDR2 SYDVKM. The CDR3 has 12 amino acids, counting both end residues. The CDR3 is CASSSGTSGSYL.

V usage is TRBV19 and J usage is TRBJ2-7; D unclear. CDR3 size: 13 residues. Trimming pared 6 bases from V and 0 bases from J, leaving 9 bases between. CDR1 LNHDA and CDR2 SQIVND come from the germline V gene (reference sequence). CDR3 sequence (DNA): TGTGCCAGTAGAGGGTCGAGCTCCTACGAGCAGTACTTC. Amino acids: CASRGSSSYEQYF.

This clonotype came up a few times. The V call is TRBV24-1, the J call TRBJ2-1; D is unclear. Germline V gene data show CDR1 as KGHDR and CDR2 as SFDVKD. CDR3 size: 12 residues. V shed 2 bases and J shed 6 bases, with 4 bases lying between them. As DNA, the CDR3 is TGTGCCACCAGTGATTGGGGCAATGAGCAGTTCTTC. Protein product: CATSDWGNEQFF.

J is TRBJ1-5 and V is TRBV3-1; D ambiguous. The CDR3 is 15 amino acids. V gave up 1 base and J gave up 0 bases, with 7 bases separating them. From germline, CDR1 is LGHDT and CDR2 YNNKEL (reference sequence). The DNA for the CDR3 is TGTGCCAGCAGCCAAGGCCGGTTTAGCAATCAGCCCCAGCATTTT. Amino acids: CASSQGRFSNQPQHF. Together with reference TRBV3-1 and TRBJ1-5, the CDR3 gives the full variable domain: DTAVSQTPKYLVTQMGNDKSIKCEQNLGHDTMYWYKQDSKKFLKIMFSYNNKELIINETVPNRFSPKSPDKAHLNLHINSLELGDSAVYFCASSQGRFSNQPQHFGDGTRLSIL.

The chain links TRBV6-1 to TRBJ2-5; D possibly corresponds to TRBD1 (8 bases). CDR3 length equals 14 residues. In germline, CDR1 is MNHNS, CDR2 SASEGT. V shed 8 bases and J shed 3 bases, with 16 bases lying between them. The CDR3 region has the DNA TGTGCCAGCGGCTGGACAGGGAGGGAAGAGACCCAGTACTTC. Encoded protein: CASGWTGREETQYF.

This clonotype occurred once. The V call is TRBV20-1, the J call TRBJ1-4; D is ambiguous. CDR3 length equals 13 residues. Trimming took 5 bases from V and 4 from J, leaving 11 bases between them. Germline V lookup: CDR1 DFQATT, CDR2 SNEGSKA (reference sequence). Written as DNA, the CDR3 is TGCAGTGCTGGACGGACGAGTAATGAAAAACTGTTTTTT. Protein sequence: CSAGRTSNEKLFF.

The gene calls are TRBV6-2 or TRBV6-3 and TRBJ1-5; D gene ambiguous. This CDR3 region has 15 residues. V lost 0 bases and J lost 3, with 9 bases in between. Germline V gene lookup returns CDR1 MNHEY and CDR2 SVGEGT. CDR3 loop: CASSYSRRINQPQHF. The DNA of the CDR3 is TGTGCCAGCAGTTACTCGAGAAGAATCAATCAGCCCCAGCATTTT.

The rearrangement links TRBV3-1 to TRBJ2-1, with D hard to call. The V gene lost 5 bases and the J gene lost 3 bases, with 11 bases spanning the gap. The length of the CDR3 is 14 residues. Germline CDR1 reads LGHDT; CDR2 reads YNNKEL (reference sequence). In DNA form, the CDR3 reads TGTGCCAGCAGCTCCCTGAGCGACTACAATGAGCAGTTCTTC. Amino acids: CASSSLSDYNEQFF.

The V call is TRBV12-3 or TRBV12-4, the J call TRBJ2-1; 11 nucleotides line up with TRBD2. The CDR3 covers 18 residues. Unmatched junction bases numbered 12, after V lost 3 bases and J lost 5 bases. For the CDR3, the DNA is TGTGCCAGCAGTTTTCTTCGACTAGCGGGGTCCCAAAACAATGAGCAGTTCTTC. Encoded protein: CASSFLRLAGSQNNEQFF.

The rearrangement uses TRBV24-1 and TRBJ2-1; D is perhaps TRBD1 (5 bases). The CDR3 covers 16 residues. Trimming stripped 4 bases from V and 3 bases from J, with 15 bases between. The germline gives CDR1 KGHDR, CDR2 SFDVKD. The DNA for the CDR3 is TGTGCCACCAGTGAACCCACAGGAGACGTCTACAATGAGCAGTTCTTC. Residues: CATSEPTGDVYNEQFF.

V is TRBV6-5 and J is TRBJ2-1; TRBD2 aligns across 7 bases. CDR1 and CDR2 (germline): MNHEY, SVGAGI. Trimming removed 6 bases from V and 0 bases from J; junction bases left unmatched: 11. The CDR3 has 17 amino acids. This chain's CDR3 is CASRPPLASSSYNEQFF. In nucleotides, the CDR3 is TGTGCCAGCAGGCCCCCACTAGCGTCGAGCTCCTACAATGAGCAGTTCTTC.

This clonotype was seen more than once but under ten times. This chain connects TRBV10-3 to TRBJ2-4; a weak D match, TRBD1 (5 bases). The V end lost 1 base, the J end lost 2 bases, and 9 bases lay between the germline ends. The CDR3 length is 15 residues. The germline gives CDR1 ENHRY, CDR2 SYGVKD. The CDR3 sequence: CAISEWAGSKNIQYF. The CDR3 region has the DNA TGTGCCATCAGTGAGTGGGCAGGGTCCAAAAACATTCAGTACTTC.

Only a few counts were recorded for this clonotype. V usage is TRBV28 and J usage is TRBJ1-2; TRBD1 agrees at 8 bases. The CDR3 is made up of 15 amino acids. Germline CDR1 MDHEN, CDR2 SYDVKM. The trim removed 6 bases at V and 3 bases at J, leaving 9 bases unmatched. The CDR3, as DNA: TGTGCCAGCAGATTTTCAGGGGGCGACTACTATGGCTACACCTTC. It codes for CASRFSGGDYYGYTF.

V usage is TRBV6-5 and J usage is TRBJ2-3; no clear D gene. Trimming left V 3 bases short and J 6 bases short, with 10 bases between. Germline V lookup: CDR1 MNHEY, CDR2 SVGAGI. The CDR3 totals 13 residues. The CDR3 region has the DNA TGTGCCAGCAGTTATTCCGACTTGGATACGCAGTATTTT. The encoded protein is CASSYSDLDTQYF.

The gene calls are TRBV29-1 and TRBJ2-7; 8 positions agree with TRBD2. Germline CDR1 reads SQVTM; CDR2 reads ANQGSEA. CDR3 length equals 15 residues. Germline trimming cut 5 bases from V and 2 bases from J; bases unmatched to any gene: 11. The CDR3 sequence is CSVLGLSGTPYEQYF. Here the CDR3 DNA reads TGCAGCGTTCTAGGCCTTAGCGGGACCCCCTACGAGCAGTACTTC.

This clonotype occurred a few times. The J gene is TRBJ1-2, the V gene TRBV27; tentatively, D is TRBD1 (6 bases). Deletions cut 5 bases from V and 0 bases from J, with 13 bases between. This CDR3 has 15 residues. The germline CDR1 and CDR2 sequences are MNHEY and SMNVEV (reference sequence). The DNA of the CDR3 is TGTGCCAGCAGTCAAGGGGACATGTCTAACTATGGCTACACCTTC. It specifies CASSQGDMSNYGYTF.

J is TRBJ2-7 and V is TRBV19; the match to TRBD1 covers 10 bases. J was trimmed by 3 bases and V by 3 bases; bases with no gene match: 5. The CDR3 totals 15 residues. CDR1 is LNHDA, CDR2 SQIVND, per germline (reference sequence). The CDR3 loop reads CASSMGRTGGYEQYF. CDR3 in DNA: TGTGCCAGTAGTATGGGTCGGACAGGGGGCTACGAGCAGTACTTC.

This clonotype has only a few counts. The chain combines TRBV10-3 with TRBJ2-7, with 8 bases that match TRBD2. This CDR3 contains 14 residues. Trimming took 6 bases from V and 2 from J; bases not matched to a gene: 6. Looked up from germline, CDR1 is ENHRY and CDR2 is SYGVKD. The CDR3 nucleotides read TGTGCCATCAGGGAAAGCGGGAGACCCTACGAGCAGTACTTC. Its translation: CAIRESGRPYEQYF.

The chain couples TRBV7-3 to TRBJ2-5; 14 bases line up with TRBD2. V shed 4 bases and J 4 bases; nucleotides not matched to a gene: 2. This CDR3 region has 15 residues. Germline V gene data show CDR1 as SGHTA and CDR2 as FQGTGA. This CDR3 is CASSSGLAGAETQYF. The CDR3 DNA reads as TGTGCCAGCAGCTCGGGACTAGCGGGAGCAGAGACCCAGTACTTC.

In this sample, this clonotype turned up a few times. The gene calls are TRBV29-1 and TRBJ1-1; TRBD1 matches at 9 bases. The CDR3 length is 14 residues. From germline, CDR1 is SQVTM and CDR2 ANQGSEA. V lost 4 bases to trimming and J lost 10 bases; unmatched junction nucleotides: 13. The CDR3 here is CSVVGGQGRRGAFF. Written as DNA, the CDR3 is TGCAGCGTTGTGGGAGGACAGGGGCGGCGGGGAGCTTTCTTT.

This clonotype has a count of ten or more. The chain has TRBV28 and TRBJ2-1; no definite D call. Germline V gives CDR1 MDHEN, CDR2 SYDVKM. The CDR3 covers 14 residues. V gave up 1 base and J gave up 4 bases, with 8 bases separating them. This CDR3 reads CASSLSLGYNEQFF. The CDR3 coding sequence is TGTGCCAGCAGTTTATCTCTAGGGTACAATGAGCAGTTCTTC.

This clonotype has ten or more counts. This sequence joins TRBV5-1 and TRBJ2-3, with D unclear. Germline V gene data show CDR1 as SGHRS and CDR2 as YFSETQ. Deletions cut 0 bases from V and 0 bases from J, with 5 bases between. The length of the CDR3 is 14 residues. Here the CDR3 reads CASSLGTSTDTQYF. The CDR3 DNA follows: TGCGCCAGCAGCTTGGGAACTAGCACAGATACGCAGTATTTT.

This clonotype showed up just a few times. The chain couples TRBV6-2 or TRBV6-3 to TRBJ2-1; 13 bases are a match to TRBD2. The ends lost 5 bases at V and 6 bases at J; junction bases unmatched: 4. The CDR3 runs 15 residues. CDR1 MNHEY and CDR2 SVGEGT come from the germline V gene. The CDR3 bases are TGTGCCAGCAGTGATGGGACTAGCGGGACCAATGAGCAGTTCTTC. Translating it yields CASSDGTSGTNEQFF.

V usage is TRBV29-1 and J usage is TRBJ2-1; 14 nucleotides match TRBD2. The CDR3 length is 15 residues. V trimming: 7 bases; J trimming: 6 bases; junction bases outside the gene matches: 8. From germline, CDR1 is SQVTM and CDR2 ANQGSEA. The CDR3, as DNA: TGCAGCGAAGGGACTAGCGGGAGTCAGTTCAATGAGCAGTTCTTC. As protein: CSEGTSGSQFNEQFF.

This chain joins TRBV29-1 and TRBJ2-7; D is unclear. Per the germline V gene, CDR1 is SQVTM and CDR2 is ANQGSEA. The CDR3 extends over 13 amino acids. The V end lost 4 bases, the J end lost 0 bases, and 10 bases lay between the germline ends. The CDR3 sequence: CSVVGKYSYEQYF. DNA of the CDR3: TGCAGCGTTGTGGGGAAATACTCCTACGAGCAGTACTTC.

The gene calls are TRBV28 and TRBJ2-7; no clear D gene. CDR1 MDHEN and CDR2 SYDVKM come from the germline V gene. This CDR3 is built from 15 residues. V dropped 6 bases and J dropped 0 bases, with 15 bases sitting between them. CDR3 amino acids: CASREPRGSSYEQYF. Here the CDR3 DNA reads TGTGCCAGCAGAGAACCAAGAGGCAGCTCCTACGAGCAGTACTTC.

The V call is TRBV15, the J call TRBJ2-2, with 8 bases identical to TRBD1. The CDR3 consists of 16 residues. Germline CDR1 reads LNHNV; CDR2 reads YYDKDF (reference sequence). V lost 1 base, J lost 4 bases, and 5 bases stayed unmatched. The CDR3 DNA reads as TGTGCCACCAGCAGAGCGACAGGGGTTACCACCGGGGAGCTGTTTTTT. This translates into CATSRATGVTTGELFF.

The table lists this clonotype with a count of one. This chain joins TRBV5-8 and TRBJ1-5; D is uncertain. Trimming shortened V by 1 base and J by 6 bases, and 8 bases separated the two germline ends. The germline gives CDR1 SGHTS, CDR2 YDEGEE. This CDR3 is built from 13 residues. CDR3 coding DNA: TGTGCCAGCAGCTTGAAAGGCCCTCAGCCCCAGCATTTT. Protein sequence: CASSLKGPQPQHF.

This clonotype was seen a few times. The chain links TRBV27 to TRBJ1-5; 7 bases align to TRBD1. With V trimmed by 3 bases and J by 0 bases, 2 bases remained unmatched. The germline V gene encodes CDR1 MNHEY and CDR2 SMNVEV (reference sequence). This CDR3 contains 15 residues. The CDR3 is CASSFQGVSNQPQHF. DNA of the CDR3: TGTGCCAGCAGTTTCCAGGGGGTTAGCAATCAGCCCCAGCATTTT.